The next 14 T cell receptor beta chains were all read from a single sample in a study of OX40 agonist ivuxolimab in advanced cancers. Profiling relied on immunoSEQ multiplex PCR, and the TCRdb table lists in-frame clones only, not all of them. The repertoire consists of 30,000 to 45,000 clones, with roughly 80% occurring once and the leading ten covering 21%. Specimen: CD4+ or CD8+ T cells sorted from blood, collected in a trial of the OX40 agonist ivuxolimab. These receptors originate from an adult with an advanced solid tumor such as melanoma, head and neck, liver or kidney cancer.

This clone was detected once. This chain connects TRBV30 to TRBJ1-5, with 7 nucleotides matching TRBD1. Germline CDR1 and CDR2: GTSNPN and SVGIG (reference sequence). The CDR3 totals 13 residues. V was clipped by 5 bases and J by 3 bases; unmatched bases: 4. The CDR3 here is CAWATGDNQPQHF. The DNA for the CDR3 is TGTGCCTGGGCCACAGGGGACAATCAGCCCCAGCATTTT.

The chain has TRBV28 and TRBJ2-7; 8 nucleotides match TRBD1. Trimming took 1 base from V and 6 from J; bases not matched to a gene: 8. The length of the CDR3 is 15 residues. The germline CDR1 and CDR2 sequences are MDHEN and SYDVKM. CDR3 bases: TGTGCCAGCAGTTTATACACCTTGACAGGGGTCGAGCAGTACTTC. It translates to CASSLYTLTGVEQYF. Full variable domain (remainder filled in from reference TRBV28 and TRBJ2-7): DVKVTQSSRYLVKRTGEKVFLECVQDMDHENMFWYRQDPGLGLRLIYFSYDVKMKEKGDIPEGYSVSREKKERFSLILESASTNQTSMYLCASSLYTLTGVEQYFGPGTRLTVT.

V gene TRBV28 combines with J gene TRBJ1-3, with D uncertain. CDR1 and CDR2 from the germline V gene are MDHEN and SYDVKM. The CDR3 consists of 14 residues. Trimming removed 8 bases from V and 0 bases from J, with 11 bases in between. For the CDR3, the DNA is TGTGCCAGCCATACGCCCAACTCTGGAAACACCATATATTTT. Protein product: CASHTPNSGNTIYF.

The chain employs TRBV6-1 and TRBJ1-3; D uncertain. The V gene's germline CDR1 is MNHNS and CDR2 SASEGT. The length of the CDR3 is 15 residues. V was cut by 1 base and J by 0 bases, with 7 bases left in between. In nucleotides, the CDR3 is TGTGCCAGCAGTGAAGATCTGAGCTCTGGAAACACCATATATTTT. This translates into CASSEDLSSGNTIYF.

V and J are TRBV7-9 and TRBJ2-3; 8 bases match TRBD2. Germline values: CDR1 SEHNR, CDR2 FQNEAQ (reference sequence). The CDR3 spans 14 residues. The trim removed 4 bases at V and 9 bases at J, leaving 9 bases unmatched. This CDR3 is CASSSASGHYTQYF. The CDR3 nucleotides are TGTGCCAGCAGCTCCGCTAGCGGGCACTACACGCAGTATTTT.

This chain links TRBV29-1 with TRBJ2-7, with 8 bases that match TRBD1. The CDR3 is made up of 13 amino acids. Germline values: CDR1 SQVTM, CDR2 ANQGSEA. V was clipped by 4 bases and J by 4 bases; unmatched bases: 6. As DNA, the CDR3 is TGCAGCGTTGGTAACAGGGGGAAGTACGAGCAGTACTTC. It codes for CSVGNRGKYEQYF.

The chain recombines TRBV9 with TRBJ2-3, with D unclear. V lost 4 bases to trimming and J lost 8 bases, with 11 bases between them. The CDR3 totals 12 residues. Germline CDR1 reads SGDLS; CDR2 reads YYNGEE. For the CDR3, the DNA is TGTGCCAGCAGCCCTTCGGCAGGTACGCAGTATTTT. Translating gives CASSPSAGTQYF.

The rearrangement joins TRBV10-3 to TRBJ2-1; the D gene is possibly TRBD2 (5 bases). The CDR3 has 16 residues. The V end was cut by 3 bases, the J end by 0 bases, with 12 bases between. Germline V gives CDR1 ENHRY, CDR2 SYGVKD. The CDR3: CAISDRGSSSYNEQFF. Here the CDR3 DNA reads TGTGCCATCAGTGATCGGGGATCTAGCTCCTACAATGAGCAGTTCTTC.

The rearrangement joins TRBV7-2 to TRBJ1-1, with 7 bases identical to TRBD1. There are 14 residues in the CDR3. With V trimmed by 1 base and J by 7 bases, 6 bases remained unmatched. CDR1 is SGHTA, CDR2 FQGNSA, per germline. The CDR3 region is CASSLVSQGGEAFF. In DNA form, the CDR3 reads TGTGCCAGCAGCTTAGTATCGCAGGGGGGTGAAGCTTTCTTT.

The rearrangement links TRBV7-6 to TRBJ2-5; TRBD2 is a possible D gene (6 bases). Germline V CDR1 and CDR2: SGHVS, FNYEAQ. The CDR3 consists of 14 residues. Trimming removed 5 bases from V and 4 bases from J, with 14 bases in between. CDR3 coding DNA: TGTGCCAGCAGCCGTGTTGGGGGAGGAGAGACCCAGTACTTC. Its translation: CASSRVGGGETQYF.

The CDR3 DNA reads TGTGCCCCCGAGGGGGTGGGCTCCTACGAGCAGTACTTC. Translating gives CAPEGVGSYEQYF. The chain couples TRBV18 to TRBJ2-7, with TRBD1 as a possible D gene (6 bases). Trimming left V 11 bases short and J 0 bases short, with 14 bases between. The CDR3 contains 13 residues. Per the germline V gene, CDR1 is KGHSH and CDR2 is LQKENI.

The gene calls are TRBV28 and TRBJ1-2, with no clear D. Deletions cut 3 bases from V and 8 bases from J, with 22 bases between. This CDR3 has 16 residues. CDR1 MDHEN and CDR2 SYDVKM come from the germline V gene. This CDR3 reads CASSLDLRSNVGGYTF. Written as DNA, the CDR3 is TGTGCCAGCAGTTTGGACCTTAGGAGCAACGTAGGCGGCTACACCTTC.

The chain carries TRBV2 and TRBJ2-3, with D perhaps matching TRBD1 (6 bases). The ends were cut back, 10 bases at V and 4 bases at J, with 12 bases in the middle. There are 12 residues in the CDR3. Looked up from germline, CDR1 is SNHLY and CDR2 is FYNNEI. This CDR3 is CANRQESDTQYF. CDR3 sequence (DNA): TGTGCCAACCGACAGGAATCAGATACGCAGTATTTT.

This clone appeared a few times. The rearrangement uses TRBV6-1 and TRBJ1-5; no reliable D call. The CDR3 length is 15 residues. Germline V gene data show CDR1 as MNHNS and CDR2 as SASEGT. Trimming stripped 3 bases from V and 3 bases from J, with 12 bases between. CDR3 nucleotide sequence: TGTGCCAGCAGTGAGCGTCAGGTTCACAATCAGCCCCAGCATTTT. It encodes CASSERQVHNQPQHF.